One and the same sample provided the 13 T cell receptor beta chains below, sequenced in a study of regulatory dendritic cells for organ transplantation. Some clones are missing from TCRdb's copy, which holds only in-frame ones; the method was immunoSEQ multiplex PCR. Of 29,000 or so clones listed, about three quarters are singletons. Sequencing input: memory CD4+ T cells from blood. Subset noted: CD45RO+ memory T cells. These receptors were taken from a human donor in good health.

This chain uses TRBV30 with TRBJ2-7, with 7 bases lining up with TRBD1. After removal of 0 bases from V and 4 bases from J, the junction contained 9 bases not matched to a gene. Germline V gives CDR1 GTSNPN, CDR2 SVGIG (reference sequence). The CDR3 is made up of 15 amino acids. The CDR3 region is CAWSVGTDRAYEQYF. The CDR3 nucleotides read TGTGCCTGGAGTGTGGGAACCGACAGGGCTTACGAGCAGTACTTC.

This chain uses TRBV2 with TRBJ1-1, with TRBD1 matching 8 bases. J lost 3 bases, V lost 6 bases, and 6 bases had no gene match. The CDR3 consists of 14 residues. Germline loops: CDR1 SNHLY, CDR2 FYNNEI. The CDR3 reads CASSSQTGDTEAFF. The CDR3 DNA reads as TGTGCCAGCAGCTCCCAGACAGGGGACACTGAAGCTTTCTTT.

The chain couples TRBV29-1 to TRBJ2-5, with D perhaps given as TRBD1 or TRBD2 (5 bases each). Germline V CDR1 and CDR2: SQVTM, ANQGSEA. The CDR3 spans 12 residues. V was pared by 6 bases and J by 4 bases, with 12 bases between. In DNA, the CDR3 is TGCAGCGTGGGGGACGGCTCAGAGACCCAGTACTTC. Translating gives CSVGDGSETQYF. The whole variable domain, remainder taken from reference TRBV29-1 and TRBJ2-5, is SAVISQKPSRDICQRGTSLTIQCQVDSQVTMMFWYRQQPGQSLTLIATANQGSEATYESGFVIDKFPISRPNLTFSTLTVSNMSPEDSSIYLCSVGDGSETQYFGPGTRLLVL.

This rearrangement joins TRBV28 to TRBJ1-3; 8 bases are shared with TRBD1. This CDR3 has 15 amino acids. With V trimmed by 3 bases and J by 2 bases, 3 bases remained unmatched. Germline V gives CDR1 MDHEN, CDR2 SYDVKM. The chain's CDR3 is CASSFTGGAGNTIYF. CDR3 nucleotide sequence: TGTGCCAGCAGTTTTACAGGGGGTGCTGGAAACACCATATATTTT. Combining the CDR3 with reference TRBV28 and TRBJ1-3 gives the whole variable domain DVKVTQSSRYLVKRTGEKVFLECVQDMDHENMFWYRQDPGLGLRLIYFSYDVKMKEKGDIPEGYSVSREKKERFSLILESASTNQTSMYLCASSFTGGAGNTIYFGEGSWLTVV.

The DNA of the CDR3 is TGTGCCAGCAGTTTGGGCAGTTATGGCTACACCTTC. Translation gives CASSLGSYGYTF. V gene TRBV28 combines with J gene TRBJ1-2; D gene unclear. V lost 3 bases and J lost 5, with 7 bases in between. Germline V CDR1 and CDR2: MDHEN, SYDVKM. The CDR3 totals 12 residues.

The rearrangement uses TRBV5-1 and TRBJ2-5; 7 bases fit TRBD2. CDR1 and CDR2 from the germline V gene are SGHRS and YFSETQ. V shed 7 bases, J shed 5 bases, and the junction held 14 bases outside the gene matches. The CDR3 consists of 15 residues. The CDR3 loop is CASDPGGSGRETQYF. In nucleotides, the CDR3 is TGCGCCAGCGACCCAGGCGGGAGCGGGCGGGAGACCCAGTACTTC.

This clone showed up just once. The CDR3 bases are TGTGCCAGCAGCTCCCAGCGGGGGGGCTACGAGCAGTACTTC. It yields the protein CASSSQRGGYEQYF. The genes are TRBV7-2 and TRBJ2-7; 10 nucleotides align to TRBD2. Germline values: CDR1 SGHTA, CDR2 FQGNSA. The CDR3 extends over 14 amino acids. J was trimmed by 3 bases and V by 4 bases; bases with no gene match: 3.

The chain carries TRBV25-1 and TRBJ1-3; D remains ambiguous. This CDR3 region has 14 residues. The ends were cut back, 6 bases at V and 3 bases at J, with 12 bases in the middle. CDR1 and CDR2 from the germline V gene are MGHDK and SYGVNS. This chain's CDR3 is CASRGGICGNTIYF. CDR3 nucleotide sequence: TGTGCCAGCAGGGGCGGGATCTGTGGAAACACCATATATTTT.

This clone was seen just once. The junction and the germline gene differ at one end; a read error may be behind it. V gene TRBV30 combines with J gene TRBJ2-3; 13 positions agree with TRBD2. The CDR3 is made up of 20 amino acids. Germline CDR1 is GTSNPN and CDR2 is SVGIG (reference sequence). The CDR3 bases are TGTGCCTGGAAAAGGTCGCAACTAGCGGGGGGGCACTCTAGCATAGATACGCAGTATTTT. Translated, it gives CAWKRSQLAGGHSSIDTQYF.

V is TRBV5-1 and J is TRBJ1-2; D not resolved. Germline CDR1 reads SGHRS; CDR2 reads YFSETQ. This CDR3 region has 13 residues. Trimming stripped 0 bases from V and 8 bases from J, with 11 bases between. The CDR3, as DNA: TGCGCCAGCAGCTTGGTTGCAGGAGAAGGCTACACCTTC. Its protein is CASSLVAGEGYTF.

The CDR3, as DNA: TGTGCCAGCAGTGTGCGGGGAGGAGATGGCTACACCTTC. Translating it yields CASSVRGGDGYTF. The genes are TRBV2 and TRBJ1-2; D gene ambiguous. Germline lookup yields CDR1 SNHLY and CDR2 FYNNEI. This CDR3 is 13 amino acids long. Trimming pared 4 bases from V and 6 bases from J, leaving 12 bases between. Together with reference TRBV2 and TRBJ1-2, the CDR3 gives the full variable domain: EPEVTQTPSHQVTQMGQEVILRCVPISNHLYFYWYRQILGQKVEFLVSFYNNEISEKSEIFDDQFSVERPDGSNFTLKIRSTKLEDSAMYFCASSVRGGDGYTFGSGTRLTVV.

As for this clone: Distinct nucleotide sequences in the sample also encode this CDR3. The rearrangement uses TRBV18 and TRBJ2-2; TRBD2 is a possible D gene (5 bases). Between the trimmed V and J ends, which lost 3 bases and 7 bases, there was a span of 6 bases. Germline CDR1 is KGHSH and CDR2 is LQKENI. The CDR3 is 12 residues long. CDR3 amino acids: CASSPRGGELFF. The DNA for the CDR3 is TGTGCCAGCTCACCCCGGGGCGGGGAGCTGTTTTTT.

The chain recombines TRBV6-5 with TRBJ1-1; the D is unclear. The CDR3 runs to 14 residues. Per germline, CDR1 MNHEY and CDR2 SVGAGI. V dropped 4 bases and J dropped 4 bases, with 13 bases sitting between them. The CDR3 nucleotides read TGTGCCAGCAGTTCTGTAGGAGAAGCCACTGAAGCTTTCTTT. It codes for CASSSVGEATEAFF.